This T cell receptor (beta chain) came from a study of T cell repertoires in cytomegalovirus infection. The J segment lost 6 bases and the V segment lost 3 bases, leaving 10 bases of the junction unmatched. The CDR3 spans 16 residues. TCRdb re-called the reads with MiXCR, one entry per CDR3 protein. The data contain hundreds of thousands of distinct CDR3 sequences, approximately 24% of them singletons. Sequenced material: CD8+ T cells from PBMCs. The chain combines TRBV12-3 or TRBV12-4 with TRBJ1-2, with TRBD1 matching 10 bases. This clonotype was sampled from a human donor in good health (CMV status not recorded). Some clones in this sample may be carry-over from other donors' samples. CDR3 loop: CASSFRETGGIDGYTF. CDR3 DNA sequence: TGTGCCAGCAGTTTCCGGGAGACAGGGGGCATCGATGGCTACACCTTC.